The next 29 T cell receptor beta chains were all read from a single sample in a study of shared clonotypes between healthy human individuals. Measured with immunoSEQ multiplex PCR; TCRdb has only the in-frame clones, and not every one. The sample carries fewer than 2.5 million clones, 80% to 95% recorded once. Material: naive CD4+ T cells from PBMCs. Subset indicated: CD45RA+ positively selected. Receptor source: a man aged 18 to 29 in good health. Some clones in this sample may be carry-over from other donors' samples.

The chain carries TRBV25-1 and TRBJ2-7; D gene unclear. This CDR3 is 15 amino acids long. CDR1 is MGHDK and CDR2 is SYGVNS in the germline V gene. V was trimmed by 4 bases and J by 3 bases, leaving 16 bases between them. The CDR3 sequence is CASSAYNAGRYEQYF. DNA of the CDR3: TGTGCCAGCAGTGCCTACAACGCCGGGCGCTACGAGCAGTACTTC.

J is TRBJ2-5 and V is TRBV6-1; D gene ambiguous. The CDR3 loop spans 12 amino acids. Trimming left V 6 bases short and J 6 bases short, with 11 bases between. Germline assignment: CDR1 MNHNS and CDR2 SASEGT. The CDR3 here is CASSQNWQTQYF. DNA for the CDR3: TGTGCCAGCAGCCAAAACTGGCAGACCCAGTACTTC.

The chain combines TRBV6-1 with TRBJ2-7; D is ambiguous. The CDR3 extends over 15 amino acids. Trimming left V 4 bases short and J 0 bases short, with 13 bases between. Germline values: CDR1 MNHNS, CDR2 SASEGT. The CDR3 bases are TGTGCCAGCAGTGCTAATCTCAGGAGCTCCTACGAGCAGTACTTC. It is translated as CASSANLRSSYEQYF.

This chain uses TRBV5-4 with TRBJ2-1, with unresolved D. Germline CDR1 reads SGHNT; CDR2 reads YYREEE (reference sequence). The CDR3 loop spans 15 amino acids. V was trimmed by 0 bases and J by 6 bases, leaving 13 bases between them. For the CDR3, the DNA is TGTGCCAGCAGCTTGGCGGCTTTCAGTGCCAATGAGCAGTTCTTC. Translated: CASSLAAFSANEQFF.

This chain joins TRBV5-4 and TRBJ1-3; 12 bases fit TRBD1. The CDR3 is 15 amino acids. V trimming: 4 bases; J trimming: 4 bases; junction bases outside the gene matches: 3. The V gene's germline CDR1 is SGHNT and CDR2 YYREEE (reference sequence). CDR3 sequence (DNA): TGTGCCAGCAGCAGGGACAGGGGGCTCGGAAACACCATATATTTT. It specifies CASSRDRGLGNTIYF.

The CDR3 DNA is TGTGCCAGTAGTATAGATTGGACAGGGGGCTATGGCTACACCTTC. This sequence encodes CASSIDWTGGYGYTF. V and J are TRBV19 and TRBJ1-2; 10 positions agree with TRBD1. CDR3 size: 15 residues. The junction had 2 bases not matched to a gene; V was cut back by 0 bases and J by 4 bases. The V gene's germline CDR1 is LNHDA and CDR2 SQIVND (reference sequence).

The genes are TRBV6-6 and TRBJ2-2, with 8 bases identical to TRBD2. The V and J ends lost 2 bases and 4 bases, in that order; junction bases with no gene match: 3. This CDR3 has 15 residues. Germline lookup yields CDR1 MNHNY and CDR2 SVGAGI (reference sequence). For the CDR3, the DNA is TGTGCCAGCAGTTACGTCGGGACTAGCACCGGGGAGCTGTTTTTT. The encoded protein is CASSYVGTSTGELFF.

The V gene is TRBV5-1, the J gene TRBJ2-5, with D perhaps TRBD2 (5 bases). The closer fit of TRBJ2-7 to the DNA end suggests the J call may be wrong. The CDR3 length is 13 residues. Germline values: CDR1 SGHRS, CDR2 YFSETQ. CDR3 protein: CASSPWERYEQYF. Written as DNA, the CDR3 is TGCGCCAGCAGCCCTTGGGAGCGGTACGAGCAGTACTTC.

The CDR3 sequence is CASSSRTGTMPETQYF. DNA of the CDR3: TGCGCCAGCAGCTCGAGGACAGGTACTATGCCAGAGACCCAGTACTTC. The chain carries TRBV5-1 and TRBJ2-5, with 7 bases identical to TRBD1. With 3 bases clipped from V and 4 bases from J, the junction kept 12 bases outside the gene matches. CDR3 size: 16 residues. CDR1 and CDR2 from the germline V gene are SGHRS and YFSETQ.

On this clone: Other DNA sequences in the sample encode the same CDR3. The chain combines TRBV28 with TRBJ1-5; the D gene is possibly TRBD1 (5 bases). V was trimmed by 2 bases and J by 6 bases, leaving 5 bases between them. CDR1 and CDR2 (germline): MDHEN, SYDVKM. The CDR3 has 12 residues. The CDR3 DNA reads as TGTGCCAGCAGTTTACAGGGTCAGCCCCAGCATTTT. Its protein product is CASSLQGQPQHF.

The chain combines TRBV7-9 with TRBJ1-2; D remains ambiguous. Germline lookup yields CDR1 SEHNR and CDR2 FQNEAQ (reference sequence). The V end lost 5 bases, the J end lost 0 bases, and 13 bases lay between the germline ends. The CDR3 length is 15 residues. The CDR3, as DNA: TGTGCCAGCAGCCCTTGGGGTATGGCTAACTATGGCTACACCTTC. Residues: CASSPWGMANYGYTF.

The J gene is TRBJ2-1, the V gene TRBV7-9, with 7 bases that match TRBD2. The germline V gene has CDR1 SEHNR and CDR2 FQNEAQ (reference sequence). Trimming cost V 4 bases and J 7 bases; bases outside gene matches: 13. The CDR3 runs to 16 residues. CDR3 DNA: TGTGCCAGCAGCTACCGACTAGCCCAGAAAAAGAATGAGCAGTTCTTC. It translates to CASSYRLAQKKNEQFF.

This clone was observed a handful of times. At one end the junction does not follow the germline gene, possibly because of a read error. The chain joins TRBV10-1 to TRBJ2-7; TRBD2 matches 8 bases. From germline, CDR1 is WNHNN and CDR2 SYGVQD (reference sequence). This CDR3 spans 16 amino acids. The CDR3 nucleotides are TGCGCCAGCAGTGATGAACCCGGGACTAGATCCTCCGAGCAGTACTTC. This encodes CASSDEPGTRSSEQYF.

For the CDR3, the DNA is TGTGCCAGCAGTGATAGAGGGGACAAACTGTTTTTT. The encoded protein is CASSDRGDKLFF. V is TRBV2 and J is TRBJ1-4; a weak D match, TRBD1 (5 bases). Per germline, CDR1 SNHLY and CDR2 FYNNEI. The V gene lost 3 bases and the J gene lost 11 bases, with 10 bases spanning the gap. The CDR3 totals 12 residues.

The chain links TRBV20-1 to TRBJ2-5; TRBD1 is a possible D gene (5 bases). V was pared by 5 bases and J by 2 bases, with 6 bases between. The CDR3 totals 11 residues. Germline-derived CDR1 and CDR2 are DFQATT and SNEGSKA (reference sequence). Written as DNA, the CDR3 is TGCAGTGCTTACAGGCAAGAGACCCAGTACTTC. Its protein product is CSAYRQETQYF.

The chain has TRBV6-1 and TRBJ2-5; D remains ambiguous. The CDR3 extends over 14 amino acids. Trimming stripped 5 bases from V and 5 bases from J, with 15 bases between. The germline V gene has CDR1 MNHNS and CDR2 SASEGT. The CDR3 DNA follows: TGTGCCAGCAGTTTTCGGGCGTGGAAGGAGACCCAGTACTTC. Translation: CASSFRAWKETQYF.

The V call is TRBV20-1, the J call TRBJ2-7; D may be TRBD2 (5 bases). Trimming removed 0 bases from V and 9 bases from J, with 9 bases in between. This CDR3 comprises 11 residues. Germline CDR1 is DFQATT and CDR2 is SNEGSKA (reference sequence). The CDR3 coding sequence is TGCAGTGCTAGAGAGAGGGTAGGGCAGTACTTC. Amino acids: CSARERVGQYF.

CDR3 bases: TGCGCCAGCAGCCAAGAATTGCGAGGTTACAATGAGCAGTTCTTC. Encoded protein: CASSQELRGYNEQFF. The V and J genes are TRBV4-3 and TRBJ2-1; D gene ambiguous. V was clipped by 0 bases and J by 4 bases, with 10 bases between them. The CDR3 is 15 residues long. CDR1 and CDR2 (germline): LGHNA, YSLEER.

The J gene is TRBJ1-3, the V gene TRBV7-2; no firm D call. Trimming pared 5 bases from V and 2 bases from J, leaving 13 bases between. CDR1 SGHTA and CDR2 FQGNSA come from the germline V gene. CDR3 length: 15 residues. The CDR3 nucleotides read TGTGCCAGCAGCCCGAGCGGGGTTACTGGAAACACCATATATTTT. Its translation is CASSPSGVTGNTIYF.

The rearrangement links TRBV5-4 to TRBJ2-3; 7 positions match TRBD1. V was pared by 2 bases and J by 7 bases, with 4 bases of the junction left unmatched. This CDR3 region has 13 residues. The germline V gene encodes CDR1 SGHNT and CDR2 YYREEE (reference sequence). In DNA, the CDR3 is TGTGCCAGCAGCTTAGGGGACAGTCATACGCAGTATTTT. Its translation is CASSLGDSHTQYF.

This chain uses TRBV4-3 with TRBJ1-4; D perhaps matches TRBD1 (5 bases). The CDR3 contains 15 residues. V lost 1 base and J lost 6, with 12 bases in between. Germline V lookup: CDR1 LGHNA, CDR2 YSLEER. The DNA of the CDR3 is TGCGCCAGCAGCCAAGCCATCGGGGCAGATGAAAAACTGTTTTTT. The encoded protein is CASSQAIGADEKLFF.

V gene TRBV7-9 combines with J gene TRBJ2-7, with a tentative D call TRBD2 (5 bases). This CDR3 is 13 amino acids long. Germline CDR1 and CDR2: SEHNR and FQNEAQ (reference sequence). Trimming cost V 4 bases and J 5 bases, with 12 bases left between them. Written as DNA, the CDR3 is TGTGCCAGCAGCTCAAGCGGATCCGACGAGCAGTACTTC. Its protein product is CASSSSGSDEQYF.

The chain carries TRBV5-4 and TRBJ1-2, with D hard to call. CDR3 length: 13 amino acids. Trimming took 3 bases from V and 1 from J, leaving 7 bases between them. Germline lookup yields CDR1 SGHNT and CDR2 YYREEE (reference sequence). The DNA of the CDR3 is TGTGCCAGCAGCTCAACAGTTAACTATGGCTACACCTTC. Translating it yields CASSSTVNYGYTF.

CDR3 bases: TGTGCCAGCAGTTCCGGCCGACTAGCCGGCGAGCAGTACTTC. It translates to CASSSGRLAGEQYF. The chain uses TRBV6-6 and TRBJ2-7; 7 bases map to TRBD2. V lost 4 bases and J lost 6; bases outside the gene matches: 9. Germline lookup yields CDR1 MNHNY and CDR2 SVGAGI (reference sequence). The CDR3 is 14 residues long.

The chain employs TRBV21-1 and TRBJ1-5; TRBD1 reflects the table's D call only, with no check against the DNA. TRBV21-1 is described as a pseudogene. The CDR3 consists of 13 residues. The CDR3 DNA reads TGTGCCTACGACAGGGGAGGAAATCAGCCCCAGCATTTT. Its protein product is CAYDRGGNQPQHF.

The rearrangement links TRBV7-9 to TRBJ2-2; D is ambiguous. Germline V gives CDR1 SEHNR, CDR2 FQNEAQ (reference sequence). This CDR3 spans 14 amino acids. Trimming shortened V by 4 bases and J by 6 bases, and 12 bases separated the two germline ends. CDR3 in amino acids: CASSSPLEAGELFF. The DNA for the CDR3 is TGTGCCAGCAGCTCCCCTTTAGAGGCCGGGGAGCTGTTTTTT.

V is TRBV4-1 and J is TRBJ2-5, with 11 nucleotides matching TRBD1. Germline V CDR1 and CDR2: MGHRA, YSYEKL. Trimming took 5 bases from V and 5 from J; bases not matched to a gene: 4. The CDR3 is 14 amino acids. The chain's CDR3 is CASSGQGALETQYF. DNA for the CDR3: TGCGCCAGCAGCGGACAGGGGGCCCTGGAGACCCAGTACTTC.

This chain connects TRBV27 to TRBJ1-1, with a possible D match to TRBD1 (6 bases). This CDR3 spans 16 amino acids. Germline V gene data show CDR1 as MNHEY and CDR2 as SMNVEV (reference sequence). Trimming stripped 2 bases from V and 1 base from J, with 14 bases between. The CDR3 region is CASSLGQGRTNTEAFF. The CDR3 DNA reads as TGTGCCAGCAGTTTAGGGCAGGGGCGCACGAACACTGAAGCTTTCTTT.

The chain is built from TRBV7-9 and TRBJ1-2; D uncertain. Germline values: CDR1 SEHNR, CDR2 FQNEAQ (reference sequence). Trimming shortened V by 8 bases and J by 7 bases, and 17 bases separated the two germline ends. The CDR3 covers 13 residues. CDR3 sequence: CASSTLGRSGYTF. CDR3 nucleotide sequence: TGTGCCAGCTCCACTCTGGGTAGATCTGGCTACACCTTC.